This entry lists 10 T cell receptor beta chains sequenced from one sample in a study of cytomegalovirus exposure and HLA in healthy donors. With 60 Vbeta and 13 Jbeta primers, the PCR was carried out. Produced via immunoSEQ multiplex PCR; TCRdb's table is partial and in-frame only. The sample holds under 130,000 clones, roughly 80% seen once. Source material: PBMCs. The receptors shown here come from a female donor in good health and CMV-seropositive.

This chain uses TRBV7-2 with TRBJ1-1; D might be TRBD1 (5 bases). The CDR3 extends over 14 amino acids. The V gene lost 1 base and the J gene lost 1 base, with 7 bases spanning the gap. Germline CDR1 is SGHTA and CDR2 is FQGNSA. CDR3 in DNA: TGTGCCAGCAGCTTAGAGGGGCGGAACACTGAAGCTTTCTTT. This encodes CASSLEGRNTEAFF.

This clone was found once. This chain connects TRBV28 to TRBJ1-1; no firm D call. V lost 2 bases and J 0 bases, leaving 7 bases between the germline ends. The CDR3 contains 14 residues. Germline V CDR1 and CDR2: MDHEN, SYDVKM. The CDR3 spells CASSLQALNTEAFF. CDR3 DNA sequence: TGTGCCAGCAGTTTACAAGCGCTGAACACTGAAGCTTTCTTT.

The chain carries TRBV28 and TRBJ2-1; D remains ambiguous. The CDR3 has 14 amino acids. The V gene's germline CDR1 is MDHEN and CDR2 SYDVKM. V was cut by 2 bases and J by 4 bases, with 9 bases left in between. CDR3: CASSLILVYNEQFF. The CDR3 DNA reads TGTGCCAGCAGTTTAATTCTAGTTTACAATGAGCAGTTCTTC. Based on the CDR3 plus reference TRBV28 and TRBJ2-1, the full variable domain is DVKVTQSSRYLVKRTGEKVFLECVQDMDHENMFWYRQDPGLGLRLIYFSYDVKMKEKGDIPEGYSVSREKKERFSLILESASTNQTSMYLCASSLILVYNEQFFGPGTRLTVL.

V is TRBV9 and J is TRBJ1-3, with TRBD1 as a possible D gene (6 bases). Trimming pared 3 bases from V and 0 bases from J, leaving 10 bases between. The CDR3 extends over 15 amino acids. The germline V gene has CDR1 SGDLS and CDR2 YYNGEE. The CDR3 spells CASSADSFSGNTIYF. The CDR3 DNA reads as TGTGCCAGCAGCGCGGACAGCTTCTCTGGAAACACCATATATTTT.

The chain employs TRBV15 and TRBJ2-5; D is perhaps TRBD1 (6 bases). Germline V gene lookup returns CDR1 LNHNV and CDR2 YYDKDF (reference sequence). The CDR3 is 14 residues long. V was shortened by 0 bases and J by 4 bases, with 9 bases between the two germline ends. CDR3 in amino acids: CATSRDRGSETQYF. CDR3 nucleotides: TGTGCCACCAGCAGAGACAGGGGTTCAGAGACCCAGTACTTC.

The chain employs TRBV28 and TRBJ2-4, with D unresolved. In germline, CDR1 is MDHEN, CDR2 SYDVKM. V lost 4 bases to trimming and J lost 1 base, with 17 bases between them. The CDR3 has 17 amino acids. In nucleotides, the CDR3 is TGTGCCAGCAGTTCCCCCCAGACTCCCGGGGCCAAAAACATTCAGTACTTC. This codes for CASSSPQTPGAKNIQYF. The full variable domain, with the rest looked up from reference TRBV28 and TRBJ2-4, is DVKVTQSSRYLVKRTGEKVFLECVQDMDHENMFWYRQDPGLGLRLIYFSYDVKMKEKGDIPEGYSVSREKKERFSLILESASTNQTSMYLCASSSPQTPGAKNIQYFGAGTRLSVL.

This chain links TRBV11-2 with TRBJ2-5; the match to TRBD2 covers 13 bases. The V gene's germline CDR1 is SGHAT and CDR2 FQNNGV. This CDR3 has 18 residues. Trimming cost V 2 bases and J 0 bases; bases outside gene matches: 6. The CDR3 loop reads CASSLNRLAGGYQETQYF. CDR3 sequence (DNA): TGTGCCAGCAGCTTAAATCGACTAGCGGGAGGCTACCAAGAGACCCAGTACTTC.

The chain combines TRBV4-1 with TRBJ2-2; TRBD2 is a possible D gene (5 bases). The CDR3 length is 15 residues. Germline V gives CDR1 MGHRA, CDR2 YSYEKL. The V gene lost 4 bases and the J gene lost 1 base, with 10 bases spanning the gap. The chain's CDR3 is CASSPRVGNTGELFF. CDR3 nucleotides: TGCGCCAGCAGCCCGAGGGTAGGGAACACCGGGGAGCTGTTTTTT.

The J gene is TRBJ2-7, the V gene TRBV4-3, with a possible D match to TRBD1 (6 bases). Between the trimmed V and J ends, which lost 1 base and 0 bases, there was a span of 10 bases. The CDR3 runs 15 residues. Germline loops: CDR1 LGHNA, CDR2 YSLEER. The CDR3 here is CASSQVGTPSYEQYF. In DNA form, the CDR3 reads TGCGCCAGCAGCCAAGTCGGGACACCCTCCTACGAGCAGTACTTC.

This chain connects TRBV5-1 to TRBJ2-7; D possibly corresponds to TRBD2 (6 bases). V was clipped by 3 bases and J by 5 bases, with 15 bases between them. This CDR3 has 14 amino acids. The germline CDR1 and CDR2 sequences are SGHRS and YFSETQ. In DNA form, the CDR3 reads TGCGCCAGCAGCTGGCAGTCCCGCGGGGACGAGCAGTACTTC. Translation: CASSWQSRGDEQYF.